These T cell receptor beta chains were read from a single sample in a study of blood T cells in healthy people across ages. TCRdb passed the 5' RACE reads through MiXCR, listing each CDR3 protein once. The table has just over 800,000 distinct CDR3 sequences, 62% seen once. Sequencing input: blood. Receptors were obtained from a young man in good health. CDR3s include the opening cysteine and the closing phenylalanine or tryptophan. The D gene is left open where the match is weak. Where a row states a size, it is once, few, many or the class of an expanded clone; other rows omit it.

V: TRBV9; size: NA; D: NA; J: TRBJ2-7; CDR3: CASSVGQEFPYEQYF; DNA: TGTGCCAGCAGCGTAGGTCAGGAGTTCCCCTACGAGCAGTACTTC
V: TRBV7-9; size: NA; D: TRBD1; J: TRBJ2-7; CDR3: CASSSPGQGHREQYF; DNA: TGTGCCAGCAGCTCACCGGGACAGGGTCATCGGGAGCAGTACTTC
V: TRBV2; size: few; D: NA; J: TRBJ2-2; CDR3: CASLREFNTGELFF; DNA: TGTGCCAGCTTGCGCGAATTTAACACCGGGGAGCTGTTTTTT
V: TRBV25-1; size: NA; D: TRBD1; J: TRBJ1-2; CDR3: CASSESGTGGSNYGYTF; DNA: TGTGCCAGCAGTGAATCGGGGACAGGGGGCTCTAACTATGGCTACACCTTC
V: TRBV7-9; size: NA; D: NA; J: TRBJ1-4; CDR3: CASSSPQGQKATNEKLFF; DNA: TGTGCCAGCAGCTCCCCCCAGGGGCAGAAGGCAACTAATGAAAAACTGTTTTTT
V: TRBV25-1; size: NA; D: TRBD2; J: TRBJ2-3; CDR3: CATLGLAGTDTQYF; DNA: TGTGCCACCCTGGGACTAGCGGGCACAGATACGCAGTATTTT
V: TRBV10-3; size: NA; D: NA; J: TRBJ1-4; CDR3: CAIRDGTTNEKLFF; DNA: TGTGCCATCCGAGACGGCACAACTAATGAAAAACTGTTTTTT
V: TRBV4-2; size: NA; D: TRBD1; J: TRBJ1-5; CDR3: CASSQEEGQLNQPQHF; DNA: TGTGCCAGCAGCCAAGAAGAGGGACAGCTCAATCAGCCCCAGCATTTT
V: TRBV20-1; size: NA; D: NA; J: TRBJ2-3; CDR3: CSARRGFGTDTQYF; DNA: TGCAGTGCTAGACGGGGGTTCGGGACAGATACGCAGTATTTT
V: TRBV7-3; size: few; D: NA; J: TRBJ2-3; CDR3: CASIWRAGSTDTQYF; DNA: TGTGCCAGCATCTGGAGGGCTGGCAGCACAGATACGCAGTATTTT
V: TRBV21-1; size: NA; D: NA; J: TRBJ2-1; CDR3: CASSKSDASGGREDEQFF; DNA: TGTGCCAGCAGCAAAAGTGACGCTAGCGGGGGGAGGGAAGATGAGCAGTTCTTC
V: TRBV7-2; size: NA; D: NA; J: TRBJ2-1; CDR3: CASSHGPGTPYNEQFF; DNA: TGTGCCAGCAGTCACGGCCCAGGGACCCCCTACAATGAGCAGTTCTTC
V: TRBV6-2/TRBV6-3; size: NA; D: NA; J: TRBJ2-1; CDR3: CASSYMGAKQFF; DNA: TGTGCCAGCAGTTACATGGGGGCTAAGCAGTTCTTC
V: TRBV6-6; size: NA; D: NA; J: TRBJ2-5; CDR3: CASSYHYRDGQETQYF; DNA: TGTGCCAGCAGTTACCATTACCGGGACGGTCAAGAGACCCAGTACTTC
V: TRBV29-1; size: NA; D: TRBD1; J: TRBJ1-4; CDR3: CSVTQGGTNEKLFF; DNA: TGCAGCGTCACCCAGGGGGGAACTAATGAAAAACTGTTTTTT
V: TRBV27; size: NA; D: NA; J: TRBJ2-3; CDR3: CASSIQGVEDTQYF; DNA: TGTGCCAGCAGCATACAGGGCGTGGAGGATACGCAGTATTTT
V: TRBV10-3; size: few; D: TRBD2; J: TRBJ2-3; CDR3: CAITSEGLAGPTDTQYF; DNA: TGTGCCATCACCAGCGAGGGACTAGCGGGACCCACAGATACGCAGTATTTT
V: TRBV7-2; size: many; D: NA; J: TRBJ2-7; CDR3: CASSLGAGSYEQYF; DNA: TGCGCCAGCAGCTTGGGGGCAGGCTCCTACGAGCAGTACTTC
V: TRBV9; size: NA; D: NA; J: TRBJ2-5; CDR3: CASSVSSSGETQYF; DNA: TGTGCCAGCAGCGTAAGTAGCTCCGGAGAGACCCAGTACTTC
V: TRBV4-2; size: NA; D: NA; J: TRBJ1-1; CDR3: CASSQGGGWTEAFF; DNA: TGTGCCAGCAGCCAAGGGGGGGGCTGGACTGAAGCTTTCTTT
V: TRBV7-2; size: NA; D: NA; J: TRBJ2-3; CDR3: CASSPDSYTQYF; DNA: TGTGCCAGCAGCCCGGACTCTTATACGCAGTATTTT
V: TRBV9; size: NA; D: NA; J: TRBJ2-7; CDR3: CASSVATGYEQYF; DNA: TGTGCCAGCAGCGTAGCGACAGGCTACGAGCAGTACTTC
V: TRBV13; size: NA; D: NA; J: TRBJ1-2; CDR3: CASSQGSGGDFNYGYTF; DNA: TGTGCCAGCAGCCAGGGGTCAGGTGGCGACTTTAACTATGGCTACACCTTC
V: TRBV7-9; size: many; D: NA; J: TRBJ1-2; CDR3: CASTFDRGYGYTF; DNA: TGTGCCAGCACCTTTGACAGAGGGTATGGCTACACCTTC
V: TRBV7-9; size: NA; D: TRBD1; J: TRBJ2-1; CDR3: CASSLGQGIGNEQFF; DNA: TGTGCCAGCAGTCTCGGACAGGGGATTGGAAATGAGCAGTTCTTC
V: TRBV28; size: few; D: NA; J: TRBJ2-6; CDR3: CASSPDSSGANVLTF; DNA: TGTGCCAGCAGTCCCGACAGCTCTGGGGCCAACGTCCTGACTTTC
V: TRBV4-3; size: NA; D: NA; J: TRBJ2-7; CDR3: CASSQGVHLYEQYF; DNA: TGCGCCAGCAGCCAAGGCGTACATCTCTACGAGCAGTACTTC
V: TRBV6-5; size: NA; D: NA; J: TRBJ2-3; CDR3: CASSYMSTDTQYF; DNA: TGTGCCAGCAGTTACATGTCTACAGATACGCAGTATTTT
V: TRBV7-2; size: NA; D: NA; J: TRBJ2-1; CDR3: CASSFRQYNEQFF; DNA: TGTGCCAGCAGCTTCCGACAATACAATGAGCAGTTCTTC
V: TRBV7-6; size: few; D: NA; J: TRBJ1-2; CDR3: CASSPQGFTLYGYTF; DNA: TGTGCCAGCAGCCCGCAGGGGTTTACCCTCTATGGCTACACCTTC
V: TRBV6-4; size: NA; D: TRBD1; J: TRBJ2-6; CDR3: CASSGQGTAGSGANVLTF; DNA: TGTGCCAGCAGTGGACAGGGGACAGCTGGTTCTGGGGCCAACGTCCTGACTTTC
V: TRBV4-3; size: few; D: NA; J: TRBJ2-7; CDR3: CASSQDNGAGNYEQYF; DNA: TGCGCCAGCAGCCAAGATAATGGGGCTGGGAACTACGAGCAGTACTTC
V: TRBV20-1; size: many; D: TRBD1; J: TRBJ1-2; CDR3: CSAPSDRVSSYTF; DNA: TGCAGTGCGCCCTCCGACAGGGTATCTAGCTACACCTTC
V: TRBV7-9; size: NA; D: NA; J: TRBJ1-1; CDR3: CASSLAITEAFF; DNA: TGTGCCAGCAGCTTGGCTATCACTGAAGCTTTCTTT
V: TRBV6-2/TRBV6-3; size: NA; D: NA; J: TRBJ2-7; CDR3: CASSGISGNEQYF; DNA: TGTGCCAGCAGTGGGATATCTGGGAATGAGCAGTACTTC
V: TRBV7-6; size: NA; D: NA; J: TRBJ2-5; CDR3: CASSPLPGLPETQYF; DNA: TGTGCCAGCAGCCCTCTCCCGGGGCTCCCAGAGACCCAGTACTTC
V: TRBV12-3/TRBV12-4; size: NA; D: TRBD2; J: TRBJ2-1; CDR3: CASRSSGVYNEQFF; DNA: TGTGCCAGCAGGTCGAGCGGGGTTTACAATGAGCAGTTCTTC
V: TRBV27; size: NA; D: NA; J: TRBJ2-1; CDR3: CASSLRYLPNANEQFF; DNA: TGTGCCAGCAGTTTAAGGTACCTACCCAATGCGAATGAGCAGTTCTTC
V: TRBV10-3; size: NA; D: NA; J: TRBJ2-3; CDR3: CAISGGPGRTDTQYF; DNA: TGTGCCATCAGTGGTGGCCCAGGCCGTACAGATACGCAGTATTTT
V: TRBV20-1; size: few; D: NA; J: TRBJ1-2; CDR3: CSAPGQNNYGYTF; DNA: TGCAGTGCACCAGGACAGAACAACTATGGCTACACCTTC
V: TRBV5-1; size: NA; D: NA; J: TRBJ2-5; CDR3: CASTGTVEETQYF; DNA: TGCGCCAGCACCGGGACGGTGGAAGAGACCCAGTACTTC
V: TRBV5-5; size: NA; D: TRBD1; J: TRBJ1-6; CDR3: CASSYPGTGNSPLHF; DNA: TGTGCCAGCAGCTACCCCGGGACAGGGAATTCACCCCTCCACTTT
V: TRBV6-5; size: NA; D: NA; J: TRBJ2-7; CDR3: CASSSGGSIAYEQYF; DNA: TGTGCCAGCAGTTCGGGTGGGAGCATAGCGTACGAGCAGTACTTC
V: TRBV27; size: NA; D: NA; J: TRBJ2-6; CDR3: CASRGLGSGANVLTF; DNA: TGTGCCAGCAGGGGACTGGGCTCTGGGGCCAACGTCCTGACTTTC
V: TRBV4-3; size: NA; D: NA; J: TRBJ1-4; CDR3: CASSLLTGTNEKLFF; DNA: TGCGCCAGCAGCCTCCTGACAGGCACTAATGAAAAACTGTTTTTT
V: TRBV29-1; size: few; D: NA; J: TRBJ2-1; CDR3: CSDDYNEQFF; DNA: TGCAGCGATGACTACAATGAGCAGTTCTTC
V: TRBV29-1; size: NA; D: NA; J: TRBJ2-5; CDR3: CSVVGGVEGTQYF; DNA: TGCAGCGTCGTAGGCGGGGTGGAGGGGACCCAGTACTTC
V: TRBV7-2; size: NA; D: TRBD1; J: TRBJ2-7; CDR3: CASSTGQGQLYEQYF; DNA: TGTGCCAGCAGCACGGGACAGGGGCAACTCTACGAGCAGTACTTC
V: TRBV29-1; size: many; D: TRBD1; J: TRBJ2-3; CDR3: CSVRTGGTDTQYF; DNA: TGCAGCGTTCGGACAGGGGGCACAGATACGCAGTATTTT
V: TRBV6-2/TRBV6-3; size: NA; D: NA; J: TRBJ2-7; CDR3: CASSWDRSASYEQYF; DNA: TGTGCCAGCAGTTGGGACCGATCCGCCTCCTACGAGCAGTACTTC
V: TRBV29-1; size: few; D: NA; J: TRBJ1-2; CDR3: CSARGPPSNYGYTF; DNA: TGCAGCGCCCGAGGACCCCCGTCTAACTATGGCTACACCTTC
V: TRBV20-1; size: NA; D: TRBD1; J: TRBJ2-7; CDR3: CSARGGQGAWYEQYF; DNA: TGCAGTGCTAGAGGGGGACAGGGGGCCTGGTACGAGCAGTACTTC
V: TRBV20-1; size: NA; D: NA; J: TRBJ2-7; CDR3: CSAARTYEQYF; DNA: TGCAGTGCTGCTCGGACGTACGAGCAGTACTTC
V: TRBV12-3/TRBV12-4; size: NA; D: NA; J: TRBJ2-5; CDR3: CASSLRGSQETQYF; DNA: TGTGCCAGCAGTTTGAGGGGGAGTCAAGAGACCCAGTACTTC
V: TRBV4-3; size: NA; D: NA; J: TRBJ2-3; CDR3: CASSQEEWGDTQYF; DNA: TGCGCCAGCAGCCAGGAGGAGTGGGGAGATACGCAGTATTTT
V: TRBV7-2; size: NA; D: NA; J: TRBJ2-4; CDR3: CASSLAQADRRNIQYF; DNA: TGTGCCAGCAGCTTAGCGCAAGCAGACCGACGAAACATTCAGTACTTC
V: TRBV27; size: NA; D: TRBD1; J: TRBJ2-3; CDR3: CASSPDRQGGRRDTQYF; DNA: TGTGCCAGCAGTCCCGACAGACAGGGGGGAAGACGAGATACGCAGTATTTT
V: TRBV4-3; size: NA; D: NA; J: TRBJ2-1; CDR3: CASSQGVGDSEQFF; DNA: TGCGCCAGCAGCCAAGGGGTCGGAGACAGTGAGCAGTTCTTC
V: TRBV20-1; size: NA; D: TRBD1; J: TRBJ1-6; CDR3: CSADRGEDSPLHF; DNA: TGCAGTGCTGACAGGGGAGAGGATTCACCCCTCCACTTT